Following are 13 T cell receptor beta chains from one sample sequenced in a study of blood T cell repertoires in COVID-19. Sequencing used immunoSEQ multiplex PCR; TCRdb keeps in-frame clones, though not all of them. The sample records 150,000 to 200,000 clones, just over 85% being singletons. The sample taken for sequencing was peripheral blood. The receptor set was obtained from a man aged 55 to 70 with acute or convalescent COVID-19.

The chain has TRBV9 and TRBJ1-3, with TRBD1 matching 8 bases. In germline, CDR1 is SGDLS, CDR2 YYNGEE. After removal of 3 bases from V and 2 bases from J, the junction contained 7 bases not matched to a gene. CDR3 length equals 16 residues. For the CDR3, the DNA is TGTGCCAGCAGCGCTGCCCCCAGGGGGCCTGGAAACACCATATATTTT. Translation gives CASSAAPRGPGNTIYF.

This chain joins TRBV5-1 and TRBJ2-7; 8 positions match TRBD2. Germline V gene data show CDR1 as SGHRS and CDR2 as YFSETQ. Trimming took 4 bases from V and 0 from J; bases not matched to a gene: 9. CDR3 length: 16 residues. The CDR3 DNA follows: TGCGCCAGCAGCCTCACTAGCGGAATTAGCTCCTACGAGCAGTACTTC. This translates into CASSLTSGISSYEQYF.

The V and J genes are TRBV4-1 and TRBJ1-1; perhaps TRBD1 as D (5 bases). V lost 2 bases and J 5 bases, leaving 12 bases between the germline ends. The CDR3 is made up of 14 amino acids. Germline CDR1 MGHRA, CDR2 YSYEKL. The CDR3 loop is CASSQRDGGTEAFF. The CDR3 DNA sequence: TGCGCCAGCAGCCAAAGGGATGGGGGGACTGAAGCTTTCTTT.

This rearrangement joins TRBV28 to TRBJ1-2, with TRBD1 identical over 8 bases. The CDR3 is made up of 16 amino acids. V gave up 6 bases and J gave up 4 bases; unmatched junction bases: 13. Germline lookup yields CDR1 MDHEN and CDR2 SYDVKM. The CDR3 DNA is TGTGCCAGCAGCTCCCCCTTCTCAGGGGGCAGCTATGGCTACACCTTC. Its translation: CASSSPFSGGSYGYTF.

The chain carries TRBV4-1 and TRBJ2-7; tentative D call: TRBD1 (5 bases). V lost 1 base and J lost 0, with 10 bases in between. The germline CDR1 and CDR2 sequences are MGHRA and YSYEKL. The CDR3 has 15 amino acids. The CDR3 region has the DNA TGCGCCAGCAGCCAAGCAGGGTATAGCTCCTACGAGCAGTACTTC. It encodes CASSQAGYSSYEQYF.

V gene TRBV9 combines with J gene TRBJ1-1; D is unresolved. V was pared by 1 base and J by 1 base, with 8 bases between. CDR3 length equals 14 residues. Germline V CDR1 and CDR2: SGDLS, YYNGEE. The CDR3 spells CASSVLSGNTEAFF. CDR3 sequence (DNA): TGTGCCAGCAGCGTATTATCAGGGAACACTGAAGCTTTCTTT. Together with reference TRBV9 and TRBJ1-1, the CDR3 gives the full variable domain: DSGVTQTPKHLITATGQRVTLRCSPRSGDLSVYWYQQSLDQGLQFLIQYYNGEERAKGNILERFSAQQFPDLHSELNLSSLELGDSALYFCASSVLSGNTEAFFGQGTRLTVV.

V usage is TRBV6-6 and J usage is TRBJ1-4, with TRBD1 matching over 10 bases. Losses at the gene ends were 6 bases for V and 6 bases for J; bases not matched to a gene: 4. Germline CDR1 reads MNHNY; CDR2 reads SVGAGI (reference sequence). CDR3 length: 14 residues. CDR3 nucleotides: TGTGCCAGCAGGTCAGGGACAGGGGATGAAAAACTGTTTTTT. Translated, it gives CASRSGTGDEKLFF.

There are a few counts of this clone. The V and J genes are TRBV27 and TRBJ2-2, with D possibly TRBD1 on 6 matching bases. V was shortened by 7 bases and J by 3 bases, with 12 bases between the two germline ends. The germline gives CDR1 MNHEY, CDR2 SMNVEV (reference sequence). The CDR3 covers 14 residues. This CDR3 is CASKRQADTGELFF. CDR3 DNA: TGTGCCAGCAAGAGACAGGCCGACACCGGGGAGCTGTTTTTT.

The chain links TRBV7-9 to TRBJ1-5; TRBD1 aligns across 9 bases. V shed 3 bases, J shed 6 bases, and the junction held 3 bases outside the gene matches. CDR3 length: 14 amino acids. CDR1 and CDR2 from the germline V gene are SEHNR and FQNEAQ (reference sequence). The CDR3 sequence: CASSFGTGLQPQHF. The CDR3 coding sequence is TGTGCCAGCAGCTTTGGGACAGGGCTTCAGCCCCAGCATTTT. Drawing the rest from reference TRBV7-9 and TRBJ1-5, the complete variable domain is DTGVSQNPRHKITKRGQNVTFRCDPISEHNRLYWYRQTLGQGPEFLTYFQNEAQLEKSRLLSDRFSAERPKGSFSTLEIQRTEQGDSAMYLCASSFGTGLQPQHFGDGTRLSIL.

This clone has only a few counts. This rearrangement joins TRBV19 to TRBJ1-1, with D hard to call. V lost 3 bases and J 0 bases, leaving 23 bases between the germline ends. The CDR3 runs to 19 residues. CDR1 is LNHDA and CDR2 is SQIVND in the germline V gene (reference sequence). The chain's CDR3 is CASSIPVVFATLMNTEAFF. The CDR3 bases are TGTGCCAGTAGTATCCCAGTTGTGTTCGCAACCCTTATGAACACTGAAGCTTTCTTT.

This clone was detected only a few times. V usage is TRBV14 and J usage is TRBJ1-1, with TRBD1 matching over 9 bases. Looked up from germline, CDR1 is SGHDN and CDR2 is FVKESK. CDR3 length: 14 amino acids. With 4 bases clipped from V and 5 bases from J, the junction kept 5 bases outside the gene matches. CDR3: CASSPQGAGTEAFF. In DNA, the CDR3 is TGTGCCAGCAGCCCACAGGGGGCTGGGACTGAAGCTTTCTTT.

The V gene is TRBV3-1 (or the pseudogene TRBV3-2), the J gene TRBJ2-3; 10 bases fit TRBD2. V trimming: 0 bases; J trimming: 1 base; junction bases outside the gene matches: 4. The CDR3 covers 17 residues. Germline V gene sequence: CDR1 LGHDT, CDR2 YNNKEL (reference sequence). The CDR3 is CASSQEGLAHRTDTQYF. The CDR3 nucleotides are TGTGCCAGCAGCCAAGAGGGACTAGCGCACCGCACAGATACGCAGTATTTT.

The chain joins TRBV20-1 to TRBJ2-2; 7 nucleotides match TRBD1. CDR1 is DFQATT and CDR2 is SNEGSKA in the germline V gene (reference sequence). The J segment lost 3 bases and the V segment lost 3 bases, leaving 4 bases of the junction unmatched. There are 14 residues in the CDR3. Here the CDR3 DNA reads TGCAGTGCTAGTAGACAGGGTGACACCGGGGAGCTGTTTTTT. This codes for CSASRQGDTGELFF.